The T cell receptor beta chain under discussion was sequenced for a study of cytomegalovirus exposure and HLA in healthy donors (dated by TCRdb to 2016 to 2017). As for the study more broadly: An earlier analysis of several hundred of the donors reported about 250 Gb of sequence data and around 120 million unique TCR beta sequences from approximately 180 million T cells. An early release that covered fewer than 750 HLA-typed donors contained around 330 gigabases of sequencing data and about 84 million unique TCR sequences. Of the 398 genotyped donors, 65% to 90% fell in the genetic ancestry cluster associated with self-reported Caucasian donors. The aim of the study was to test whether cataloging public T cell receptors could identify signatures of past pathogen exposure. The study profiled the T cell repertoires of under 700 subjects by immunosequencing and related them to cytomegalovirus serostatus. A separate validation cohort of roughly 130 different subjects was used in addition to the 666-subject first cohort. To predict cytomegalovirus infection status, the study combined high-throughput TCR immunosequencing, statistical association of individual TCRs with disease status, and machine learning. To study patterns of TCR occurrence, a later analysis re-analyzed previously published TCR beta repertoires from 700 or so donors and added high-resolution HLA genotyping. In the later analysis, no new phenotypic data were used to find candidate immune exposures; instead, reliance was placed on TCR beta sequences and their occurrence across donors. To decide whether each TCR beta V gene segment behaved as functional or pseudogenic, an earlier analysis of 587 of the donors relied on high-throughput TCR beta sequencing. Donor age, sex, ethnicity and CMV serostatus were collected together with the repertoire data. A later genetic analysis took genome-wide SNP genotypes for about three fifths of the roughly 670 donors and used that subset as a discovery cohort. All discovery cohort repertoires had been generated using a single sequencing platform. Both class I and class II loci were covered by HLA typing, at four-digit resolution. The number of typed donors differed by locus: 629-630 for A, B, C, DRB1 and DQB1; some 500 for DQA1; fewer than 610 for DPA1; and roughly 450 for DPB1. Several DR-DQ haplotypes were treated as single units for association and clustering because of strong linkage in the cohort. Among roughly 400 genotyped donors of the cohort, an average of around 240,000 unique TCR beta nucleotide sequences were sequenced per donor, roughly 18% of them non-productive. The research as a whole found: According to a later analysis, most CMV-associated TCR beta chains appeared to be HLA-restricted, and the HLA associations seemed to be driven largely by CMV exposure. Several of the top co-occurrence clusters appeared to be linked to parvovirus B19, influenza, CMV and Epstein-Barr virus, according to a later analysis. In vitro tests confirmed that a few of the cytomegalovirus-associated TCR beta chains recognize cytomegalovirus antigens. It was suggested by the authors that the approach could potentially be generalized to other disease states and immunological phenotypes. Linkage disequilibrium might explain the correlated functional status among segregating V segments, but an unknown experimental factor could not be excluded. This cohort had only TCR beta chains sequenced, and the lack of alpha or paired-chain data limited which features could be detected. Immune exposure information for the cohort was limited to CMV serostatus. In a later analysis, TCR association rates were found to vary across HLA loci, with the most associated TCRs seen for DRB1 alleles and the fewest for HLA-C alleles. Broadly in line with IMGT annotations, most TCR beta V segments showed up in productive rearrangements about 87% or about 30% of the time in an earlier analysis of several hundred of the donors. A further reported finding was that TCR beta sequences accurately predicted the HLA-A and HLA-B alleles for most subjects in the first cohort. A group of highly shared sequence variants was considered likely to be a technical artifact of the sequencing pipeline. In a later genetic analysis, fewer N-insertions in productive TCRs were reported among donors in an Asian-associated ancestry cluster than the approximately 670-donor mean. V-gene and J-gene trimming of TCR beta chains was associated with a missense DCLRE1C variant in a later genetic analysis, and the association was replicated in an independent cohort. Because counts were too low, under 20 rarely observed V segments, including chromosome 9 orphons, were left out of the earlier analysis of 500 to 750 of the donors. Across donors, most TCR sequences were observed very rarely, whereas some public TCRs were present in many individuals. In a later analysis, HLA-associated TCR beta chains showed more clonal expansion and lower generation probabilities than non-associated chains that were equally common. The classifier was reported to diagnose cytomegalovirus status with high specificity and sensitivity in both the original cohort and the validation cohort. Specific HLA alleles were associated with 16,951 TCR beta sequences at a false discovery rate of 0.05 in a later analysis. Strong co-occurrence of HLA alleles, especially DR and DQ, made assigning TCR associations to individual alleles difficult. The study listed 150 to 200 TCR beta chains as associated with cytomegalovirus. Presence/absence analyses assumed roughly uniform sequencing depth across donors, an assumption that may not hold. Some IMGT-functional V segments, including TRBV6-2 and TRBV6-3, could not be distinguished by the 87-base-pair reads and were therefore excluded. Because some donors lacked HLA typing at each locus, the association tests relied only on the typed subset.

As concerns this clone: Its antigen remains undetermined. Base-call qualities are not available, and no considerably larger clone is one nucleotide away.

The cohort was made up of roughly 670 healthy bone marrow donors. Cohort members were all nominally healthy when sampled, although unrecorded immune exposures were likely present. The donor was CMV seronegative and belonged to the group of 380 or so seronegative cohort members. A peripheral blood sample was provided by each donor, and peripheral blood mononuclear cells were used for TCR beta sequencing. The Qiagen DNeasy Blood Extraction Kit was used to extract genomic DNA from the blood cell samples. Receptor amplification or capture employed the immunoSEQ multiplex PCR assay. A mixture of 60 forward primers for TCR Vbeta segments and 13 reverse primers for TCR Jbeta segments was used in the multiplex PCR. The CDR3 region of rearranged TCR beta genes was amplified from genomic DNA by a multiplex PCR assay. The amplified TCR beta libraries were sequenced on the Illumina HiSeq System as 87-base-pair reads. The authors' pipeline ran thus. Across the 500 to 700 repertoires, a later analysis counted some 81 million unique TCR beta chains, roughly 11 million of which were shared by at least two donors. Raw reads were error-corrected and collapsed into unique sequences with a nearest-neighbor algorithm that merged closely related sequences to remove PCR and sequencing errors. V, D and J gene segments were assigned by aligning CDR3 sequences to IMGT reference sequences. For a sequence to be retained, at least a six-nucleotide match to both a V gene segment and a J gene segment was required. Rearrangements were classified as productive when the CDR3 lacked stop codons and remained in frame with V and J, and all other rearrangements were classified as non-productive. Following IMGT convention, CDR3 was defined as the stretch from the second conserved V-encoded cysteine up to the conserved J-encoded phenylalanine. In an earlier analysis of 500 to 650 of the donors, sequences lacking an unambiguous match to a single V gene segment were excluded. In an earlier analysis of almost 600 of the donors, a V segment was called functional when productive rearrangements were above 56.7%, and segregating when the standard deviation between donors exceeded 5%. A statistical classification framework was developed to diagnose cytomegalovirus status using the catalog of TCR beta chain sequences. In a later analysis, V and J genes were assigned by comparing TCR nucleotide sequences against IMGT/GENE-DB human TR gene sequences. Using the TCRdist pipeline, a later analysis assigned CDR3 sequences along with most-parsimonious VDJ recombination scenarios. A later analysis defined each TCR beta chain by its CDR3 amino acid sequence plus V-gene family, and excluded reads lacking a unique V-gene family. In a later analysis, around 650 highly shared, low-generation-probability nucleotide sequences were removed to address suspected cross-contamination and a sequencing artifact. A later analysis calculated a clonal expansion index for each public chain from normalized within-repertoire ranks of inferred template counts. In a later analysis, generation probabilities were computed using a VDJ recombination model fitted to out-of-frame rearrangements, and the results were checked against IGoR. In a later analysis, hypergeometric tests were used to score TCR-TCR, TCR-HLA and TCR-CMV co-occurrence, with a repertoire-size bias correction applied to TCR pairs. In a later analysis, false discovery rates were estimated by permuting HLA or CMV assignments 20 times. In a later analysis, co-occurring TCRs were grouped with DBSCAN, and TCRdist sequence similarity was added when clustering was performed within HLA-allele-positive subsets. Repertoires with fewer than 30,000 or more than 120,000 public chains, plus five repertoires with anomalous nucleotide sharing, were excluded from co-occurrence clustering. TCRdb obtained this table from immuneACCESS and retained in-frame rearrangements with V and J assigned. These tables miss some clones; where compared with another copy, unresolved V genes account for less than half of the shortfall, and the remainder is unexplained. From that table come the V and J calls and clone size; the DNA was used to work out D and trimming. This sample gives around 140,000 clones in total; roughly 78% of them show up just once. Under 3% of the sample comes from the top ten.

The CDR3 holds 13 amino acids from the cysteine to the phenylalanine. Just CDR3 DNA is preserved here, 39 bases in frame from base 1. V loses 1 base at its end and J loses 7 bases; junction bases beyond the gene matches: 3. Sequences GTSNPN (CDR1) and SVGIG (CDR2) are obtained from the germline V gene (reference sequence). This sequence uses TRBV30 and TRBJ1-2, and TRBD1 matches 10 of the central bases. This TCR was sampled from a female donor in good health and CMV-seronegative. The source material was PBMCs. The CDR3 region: CAWSAGTGVGYTF. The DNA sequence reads TGTGCCTGGAGTGCAGGGACAGGGGTTGGCTACACCTTC.